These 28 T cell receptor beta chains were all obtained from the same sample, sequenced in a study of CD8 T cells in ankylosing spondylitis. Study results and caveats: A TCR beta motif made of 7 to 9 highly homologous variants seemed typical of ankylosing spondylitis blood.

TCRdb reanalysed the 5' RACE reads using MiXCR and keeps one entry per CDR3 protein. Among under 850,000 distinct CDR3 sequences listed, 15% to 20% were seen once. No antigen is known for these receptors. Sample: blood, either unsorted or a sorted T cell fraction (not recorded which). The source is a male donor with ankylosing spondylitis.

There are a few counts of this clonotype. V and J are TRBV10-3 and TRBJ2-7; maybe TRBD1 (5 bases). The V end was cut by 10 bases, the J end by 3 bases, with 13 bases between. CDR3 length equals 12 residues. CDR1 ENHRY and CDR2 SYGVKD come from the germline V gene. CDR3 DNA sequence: TGTGCCACCACGGACATTTTCTACGAGCAGTACTTC. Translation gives CATTDIFYEQYF.

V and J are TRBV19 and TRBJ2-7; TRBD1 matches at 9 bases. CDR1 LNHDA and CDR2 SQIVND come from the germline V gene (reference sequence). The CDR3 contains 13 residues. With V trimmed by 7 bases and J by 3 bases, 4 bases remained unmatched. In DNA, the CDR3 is TGTGCCAGTAAGGGACAGGGAAACTACGAGCAGTACTTC. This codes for CASKGQGNYEQYF.

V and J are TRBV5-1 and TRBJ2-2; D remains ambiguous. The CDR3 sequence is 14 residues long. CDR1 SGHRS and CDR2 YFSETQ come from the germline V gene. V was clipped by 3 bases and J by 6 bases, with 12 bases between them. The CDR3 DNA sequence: TGCGCCAGCAGCTGGTTGGGTTCGGCCGGGGAGCTGTTTTTT. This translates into CASSWLGSAGELFF.

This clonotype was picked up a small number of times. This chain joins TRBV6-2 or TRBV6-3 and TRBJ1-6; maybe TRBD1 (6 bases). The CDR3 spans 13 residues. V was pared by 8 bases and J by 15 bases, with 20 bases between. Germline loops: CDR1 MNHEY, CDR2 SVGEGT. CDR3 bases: TGTGCCAGCTCGGCCGGACAGCTCGGGAACCTCCACTTT. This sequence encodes CASSAGQLGNLHF.

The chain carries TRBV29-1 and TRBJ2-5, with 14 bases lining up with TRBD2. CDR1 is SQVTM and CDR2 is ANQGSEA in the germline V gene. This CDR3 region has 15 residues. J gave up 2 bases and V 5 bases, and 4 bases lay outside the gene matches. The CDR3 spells CSVHGLAGGQETQYF. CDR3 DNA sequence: TGCAGCGTTCATGGACTAGCGGGGGGTCAAGAGACCCAGTACTTC.

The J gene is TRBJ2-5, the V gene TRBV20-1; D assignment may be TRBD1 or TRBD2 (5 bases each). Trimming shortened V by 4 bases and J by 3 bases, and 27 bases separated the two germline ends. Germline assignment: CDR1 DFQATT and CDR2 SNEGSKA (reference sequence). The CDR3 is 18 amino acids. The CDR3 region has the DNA TGCAGTGCTACTAAGGGCAATATTGGGGACGGGTTTAAAGAGACCCAGTACTTC. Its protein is CSATKGNIGDGFKETQYF.

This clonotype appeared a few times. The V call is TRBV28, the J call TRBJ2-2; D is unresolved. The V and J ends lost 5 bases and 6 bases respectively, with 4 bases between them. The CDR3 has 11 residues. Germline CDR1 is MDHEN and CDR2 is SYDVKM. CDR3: CASSEPGELFF. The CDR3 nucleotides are TGTGCCAGCAGTGAGCCCGGGGAGCTGTTTTTT.

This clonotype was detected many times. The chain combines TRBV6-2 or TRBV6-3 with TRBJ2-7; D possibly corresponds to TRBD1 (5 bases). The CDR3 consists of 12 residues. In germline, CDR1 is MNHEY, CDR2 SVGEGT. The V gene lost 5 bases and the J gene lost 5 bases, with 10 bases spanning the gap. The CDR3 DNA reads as TGTGCCAGCAGTCGACAGCTCGACGAGCAGTACTTC. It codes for CASSRQLDEQYF.

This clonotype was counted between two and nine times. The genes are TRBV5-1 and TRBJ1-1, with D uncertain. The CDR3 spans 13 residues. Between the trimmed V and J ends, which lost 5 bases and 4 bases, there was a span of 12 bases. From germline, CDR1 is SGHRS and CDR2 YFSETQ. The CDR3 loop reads CASRGPRPTEAFF. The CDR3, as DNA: TGCGCCAGCAGGGGCCCCAGGCCCACTGAAGCTTTCTTT. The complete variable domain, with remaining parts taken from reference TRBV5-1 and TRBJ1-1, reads KAGVTQTPRYLIKTRGQQVTLSCSPISGHRSVSWYQQTPGQGLQFLFEYFSETQRNKGNFPGRFSGRQFSNSRSEMNVSTLELGDSALYLCASRGPRPTEAFFGQGTRLTVV.

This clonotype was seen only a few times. The CDR3 protein is CSAQGGQGIYYNEQFF. The CDR3 bases are TGCAGTGCCCAGGGGGGACAGGGGATTTACTACAATGAGCAGTTCTTC. The chain links TRBV20-1 to TRBJ2-1; 10 bases agree with TRBD1. This CDR3 region has 16 residues. The ends lost 6 bases at V and 3 bases at J; junction bases unmatched: 11. Germline V gene lookup returns CDR1 DFQATT and CDR2 SNEGSKA (reference sequence).

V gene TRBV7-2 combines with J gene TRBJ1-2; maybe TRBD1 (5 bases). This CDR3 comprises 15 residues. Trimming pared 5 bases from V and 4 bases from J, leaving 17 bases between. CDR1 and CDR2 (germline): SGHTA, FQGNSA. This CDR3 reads CASSPGTDIGYGYTF. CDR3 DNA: TGTGCCAGCAGCCCCGGGACCGACATCGGCTATGGCTACACCTTC.

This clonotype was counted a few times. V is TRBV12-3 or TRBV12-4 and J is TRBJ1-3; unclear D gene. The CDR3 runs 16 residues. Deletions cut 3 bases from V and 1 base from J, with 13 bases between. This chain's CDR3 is CASSLVVFRSGNTIYF. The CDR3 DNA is TGTGCCAGCAGTTTGGTGGTATTTAGATCTGGAAACACCATATATTTT.

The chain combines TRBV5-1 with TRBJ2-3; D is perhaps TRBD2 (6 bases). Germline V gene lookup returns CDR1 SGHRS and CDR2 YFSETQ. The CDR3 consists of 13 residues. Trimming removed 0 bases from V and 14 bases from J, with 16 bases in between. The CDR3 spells CASSLVSTGTSYF. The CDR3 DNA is TGCGCCAGCAGCTTGGTTTCAACCGGGACTTCGTATTTT. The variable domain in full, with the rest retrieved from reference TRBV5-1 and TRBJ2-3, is KAGVTQTPRYLIKTRGQQVTLSCSPISGHRSVSWYQQTPGQGLQFLFEYFSETQRNKGNFPGRFSGRQFSNSRSEMNVSTLELGDSALYLCASSLVSTGTSYFGPGTRLTVL.

CDR3 sequence (DNA): TGTGCCAGCAGCCGACTCTCCGGGACTAGGAATGACAATGAGCAGTTCTTC. Protein product: CASSRLSGTRNDNEQFF. The chain couples TRBV14 to TRBJ2-1, with 8 bases fitting TRBD2. V dropped 4 bases and J dropped 5; count of bases not matched to a gene: 13. Germline V gives CDR1 SGHDN, CDR2 FVKESK. The length of the CDR3 is 17 residues.

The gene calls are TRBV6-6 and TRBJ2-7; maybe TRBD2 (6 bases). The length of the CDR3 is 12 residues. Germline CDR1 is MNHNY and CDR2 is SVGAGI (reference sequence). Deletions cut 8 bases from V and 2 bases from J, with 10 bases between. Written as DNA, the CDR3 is TGTGCCAGCCGGGAGACCACCTACGAGCAGTACTTC. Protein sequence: CASRETTYEQYF.

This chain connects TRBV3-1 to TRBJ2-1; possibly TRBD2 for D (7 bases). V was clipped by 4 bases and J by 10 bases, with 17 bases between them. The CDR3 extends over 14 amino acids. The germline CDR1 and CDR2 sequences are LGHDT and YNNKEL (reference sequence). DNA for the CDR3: TGTGCCAGCAGCCCACCGAACAGGGAGGGGGAGCAGTTCTTC. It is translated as CASSPPNREGEQFF.

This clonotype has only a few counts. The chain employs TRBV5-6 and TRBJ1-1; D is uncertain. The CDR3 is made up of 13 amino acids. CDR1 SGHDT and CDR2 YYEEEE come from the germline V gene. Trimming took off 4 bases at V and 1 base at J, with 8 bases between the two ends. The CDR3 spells CASSPQPNTEAFF. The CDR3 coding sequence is TGTGCCAGCAGCCCGCAGCCGAACACTGAAGCTTTCTTT.

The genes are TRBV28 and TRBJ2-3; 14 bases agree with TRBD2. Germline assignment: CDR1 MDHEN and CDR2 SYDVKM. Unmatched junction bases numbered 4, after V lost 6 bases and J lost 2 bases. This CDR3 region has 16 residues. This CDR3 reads CASSRLAGGHTDTQYF. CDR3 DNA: TGTGCCAGCAGCCGACTAGCGGGAGGGCACACAGATACGCAGTATTTT.

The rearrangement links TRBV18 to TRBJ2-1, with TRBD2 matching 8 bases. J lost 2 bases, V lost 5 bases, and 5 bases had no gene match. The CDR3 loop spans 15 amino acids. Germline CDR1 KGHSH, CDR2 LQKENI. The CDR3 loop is CASSKTSATYNEQFF. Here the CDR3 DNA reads TGTGCCAGCTCAAAGACTAGCGCTACCTACAATGAGCAGTTCTTC.

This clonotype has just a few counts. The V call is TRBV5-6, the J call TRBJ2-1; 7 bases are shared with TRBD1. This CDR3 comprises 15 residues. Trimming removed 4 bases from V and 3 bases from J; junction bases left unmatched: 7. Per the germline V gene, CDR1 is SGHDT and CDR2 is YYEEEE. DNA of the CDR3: TGTGCCAGCAGCATATGGGCAGGGGGCTACAATGAGCAGTTCTTC. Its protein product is CASSIWAGGYNEQFF.

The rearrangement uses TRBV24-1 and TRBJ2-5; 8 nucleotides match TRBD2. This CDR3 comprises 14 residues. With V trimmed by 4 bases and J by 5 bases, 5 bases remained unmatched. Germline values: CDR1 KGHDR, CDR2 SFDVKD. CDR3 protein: CATSDQRLAETQYF. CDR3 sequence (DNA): TGTGCCACCAGTGACCAAAGACTAGCGGAGACCCAGTACTTC.

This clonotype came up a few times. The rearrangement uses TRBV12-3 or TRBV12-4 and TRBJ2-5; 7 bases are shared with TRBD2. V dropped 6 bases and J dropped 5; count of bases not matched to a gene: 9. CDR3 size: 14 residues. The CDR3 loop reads CASSPTSVGETQYF. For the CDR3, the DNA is TGTGCCAGCAGCCCAACTAGCGTGGGGGAGACCCAGTACTTC.

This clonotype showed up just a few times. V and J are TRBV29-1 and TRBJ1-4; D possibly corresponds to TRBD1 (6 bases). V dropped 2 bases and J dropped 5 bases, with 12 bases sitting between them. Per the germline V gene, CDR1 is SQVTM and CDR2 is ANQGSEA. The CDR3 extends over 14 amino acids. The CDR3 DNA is TGCAGCGTTGAACCAAGGGACACAAATGAAAAACTGTTTTTT. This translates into CSVEPRDTNEKLFF.

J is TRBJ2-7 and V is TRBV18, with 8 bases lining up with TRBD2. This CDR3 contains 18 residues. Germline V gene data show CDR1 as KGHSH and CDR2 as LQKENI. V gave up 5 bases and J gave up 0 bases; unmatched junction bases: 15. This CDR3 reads CASSDPGLDHESSYEQYF. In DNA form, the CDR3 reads TGTGCCAGCTCAGATCCGGGACTAGACCACGAGAGCTCCTACGAGCAGTACTTC. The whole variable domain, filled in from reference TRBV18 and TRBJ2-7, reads NAGVMQNPRHLVRRRGQEARLRCSPMKGHSHVYWYRQLPEEGLKFMVYLQKENIIDESGMPKERFSAEFPKEGPSILRIQQVVRGDSAAYFCASSDPGLDHESSYEQYFGPGTRLTVT.

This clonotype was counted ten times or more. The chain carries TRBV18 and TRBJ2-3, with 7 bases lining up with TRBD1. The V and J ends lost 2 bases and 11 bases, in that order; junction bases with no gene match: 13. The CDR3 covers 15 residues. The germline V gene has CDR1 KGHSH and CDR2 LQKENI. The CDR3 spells CASSPGTVGGIEQYF. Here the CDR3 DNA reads TGTGCCAGCTCACCAGGGACAGTTGGAGGAATAGAGCAGTATTTT.

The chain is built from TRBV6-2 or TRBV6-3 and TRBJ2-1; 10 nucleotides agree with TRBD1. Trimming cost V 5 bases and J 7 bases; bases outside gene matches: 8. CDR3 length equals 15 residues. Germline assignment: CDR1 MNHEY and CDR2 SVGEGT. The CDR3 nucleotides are TGTGCCAGCAGTGCCGGGACAGGGGATATTAATGAGCAGTTCTTC. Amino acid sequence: CASSAGTGDINEQFF.

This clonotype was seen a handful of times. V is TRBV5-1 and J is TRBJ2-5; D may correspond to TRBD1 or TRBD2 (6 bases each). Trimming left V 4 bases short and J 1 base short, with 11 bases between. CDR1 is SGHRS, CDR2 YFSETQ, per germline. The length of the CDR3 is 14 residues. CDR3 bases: TGCGCCAGCAGCGAAGGGGGGATCCAAGAGACCCAGTACTTC. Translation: CASSEGGIQETQYF.

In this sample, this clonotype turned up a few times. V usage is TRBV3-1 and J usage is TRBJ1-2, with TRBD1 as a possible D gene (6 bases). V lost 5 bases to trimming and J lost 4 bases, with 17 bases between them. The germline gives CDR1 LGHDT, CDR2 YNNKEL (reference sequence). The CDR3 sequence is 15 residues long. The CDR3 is CASSFTTGRGYGYTF. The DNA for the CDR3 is TGTGCCAGCAGCTTTACGACAGGCCGTGGCTATGGCTACACCTTC.